These 25 T cell receptor beta chains share one sample of origin, sequenced in a study of cytomegalovirus exposure and HLA in healthy donors. With 60 Vbeta and 13 Jbeta primers, the PCR was carried out. Data came from immunoSEQ multiplex PCR; TCRdb stores just in-frame clones and leaves some out. The data contain approximately 190,000 clones, 80% to 90% of them seen just once; the ten biggest clones take up roughly 1.3%. Sequenced sample: PBMCs. The receptors stem from a man aged 25 to 40 in good health and CMV-seronegative.

This clone showed up just once. The CDR3 sequence: CASSASSGVRTQYF. CDR3 DNA: TGTGCCAGCAGTGCCTCAAGCGGGGTACGGACCCAGTACTTC. V usage is TRBV27 and J usage is TRBJ2-5; 7 nucleotides agree with TRBD2. J lost 7 bases, V lost 5 bases, and 10 bases had no gene match. The germline gives CDR1 MNHEY, CDR2 SMNVEV (reference sequence). The CDR3 covers 14 residues.

The chain joins TRBV28 to TRBJ1-2; 8 nucleotides line up with TRBD1. Germline assignment: CDR1 MDHEN and CDR2 SYDVKM. V shed 3 bases, J shed 10 bases, and the junction held 7 bases outside the gene matches. This CDR3 comprises 13 residues. CDR3 bases: TGTGCCAGCAGTTTGGACAGGGTCTTGGACTACACCTTC. Its protein is CASSLDRVLDYTF.

J is TRBJ1-3 and V is TRBV7-9, with 8 nucleotides matching TRBD1. The CDR3 has 13 residues. The ends lost 5 bases at V and 4 bases at J; junction bases unmatched: 1. Per germline, CDR1 SEHNR and CDR2 FQNEAQ (reference sequence). The CDR3 spells CASSQGAGNTIYF. The CDR3 bases are TGTGCCAGCAGCCAGGGGGCCGGAAACACCATATATTTT.

The sample holds one count of this clone. The rearrangement uses TRBV4-2 and TRBJ2-5, with 9 bases identical to TRBD2. This CDR3 spans 17 amino acids. Per germline, CDR1 LGHNA and CDR2 YNFKEQ. J lost 5 bases, V lost 0 bases, and 10 bases had no gene match. The CDR3: CASSQEAWREGRETQYF. CDR3 in DNA: TGTGCCAGCAGCCAAGAGGCCTGGCGGGAGGGCCGGGAGACCCAGTACTTC.

The chain recombines TRBV7-9 with TRBJ2-5, with a possible D match to TRBD1 (6 bases). Trimming stripped 3 bases from V and 2 bases from J, with 10 bases between. Germline lookup yields CDR1 SEHNR and CDR2 FQNEAQ (reference sequence). This CDR3 region has 14 residues. The CDR3 DNA follows: TGTGCCAGCAGCTTTTCAGGGGTGCAAGAGACCCAGTACTTC. Encoded protein: CASSFSGVQETQYF.

This chain links TRBV4-3 with TRBJ2-5, with 10 bases aligning to TRBD1. J was trimmed by 3 bases and V by 2 bases; bases with no gene match: 3. Germline values: CDR1 LGHNA, CDR2 YSLEER. This CDR3 is built from 15 residues. This CDR3 is CASSQTGTGEETQYF. CDR3 coding DNA: TGCGCCAGCAGCCAAACCGGGACAGGGGAAGAGACCCAGTACTTC.

This clone was detected only once. No DNA is shown, since the ends of the CDR3 on it are uncertain; the CDR3 is the one TCRdb lists. The J gene is TRBJ1-2, the V gene TRBV10-2; the DNA was not compared with TRBD1, the D call given in the table. Germline-derived CDR1 and CDR2 are WSHSY and SAAADI. 13 amino acids form the CDR3, both terminal residues included. CDR3 in amino acids: CASFGPGTGGSTF.

V usage is TRBV10-3 and J usage is TRBJ1-5; weak D call: TRBD1 (5 bases). The CDR3 consists of 15 residues. Germline V gene data show CDR1 as ENHRY and CDR2 as SYGVKD. Trimming took off 8 bases at V and 1 base at J, with 15 bases between the two ends. DNA of the CDR3: TGTGCCATCTCCTCCGGGGGGTTGAGCAATCAGCCCCAGCATTTT. Its protein product is CAISSGGLSNQPQHF.

In its sample, this clone was seen a few times. The genes are TRBV7-2 and TRBJ2-5; tentatively, D is TRBD2 (7 bases). The V and J ends lost 7 bases and 2 bases respectively, with 14 bases between them. Per germline, CDR1 SGHTA and CDR2 FQGNSA. The CDR3 runs to 14 residues. This CDR3 reads CASIIGGAQETQYF. The CDR3 DNA sequence: TGTGCCAGCATCATAGGGGGGGCGCAAGAGACCCAGTACTTC.

This chain connects TRBV2 to TRBJ1-1; TRBD1 is a possible D gene (6 bases). The length of the CDR3 is 13 residues. The ends were cut back, 7 bases at V and 1 base at J, with 10 bases in the middle. Germline V gives CDR1 SNHLY, CDR2 FYNNEI. CDR3 coding DNA: TGTGCCAGCATTCGGACAGAGAACACTGAAGCTTTCTTT. Encoded protein: CASIRTENTEAFF.

The chain employs TRBV5-1 and TRBJ2-1, with a tentative D call TRBD2 (6 bases). The CDR3 extends over 12 amino acids. In germline, CDR1 is SGHRS, CDR2 YFSETQ. With 7 bases removed from V and 10 bases from J, the gap between germline ends came to 15 bases. The CDR3 loop is CASSWRDTEQFF. As DNA, the CDR3 is TGCGCCAGCTCCTGGAGGGATACAGAGCAGTTCTTC. The entire variable domain, with the rest obtained from reference TRBV5-1 and TRBJ2-1, is as follows: KAGVTQTPRYLIKTRGQQVTLSCSPISGHRSVSWYQQTPGQGLQFLFEYFSETQRNKGNFPGRFSGRQFSNSRSEMNVSTLELGDSALYLCASSWRDTEQFFGPGTRLTVL.

The V and J genes are TRBV6-5 and TRBJ2-3; D is uncertain. Between the trimmed V and J ends, which lost 6 bases and 5 bases, there was a span of 9 bases. The CDR3 consists of 12 residues. In germline, CDR1 is MNHEY, CDR2 SVGAGI. The CDR3 reads CASSPLGDTQYF. The CDR3 DNA is TGTGCCAGCAGCCCGCTCGGAGATACGCAGTATTTT.

The chain carries TRBV7-2 and TRBJ2-1; 9 nucleotides match TRBD2. Germline V CDR1 and CDR2: SGHTA, FQGNSA. This CDR3 comprises 14 residues. The V and J ends lost 5 bases and 5 bases, in that order; junction bases with no gene match: 4. The CDR3 reads CASSTRLADNEQFF. In DNA, the CDR3 is TGTGCCAGCAGCACTAGACTAGCGGACAATGAGCAGTTCTTC.

This chain links TRBV6-1 with TRBJ1-3, with D tentatively TRBD1 (5 bases). This CDR3 region has 15 residues. The germline V gene has CDR1 MNHNS and CDR2 SASEGT. Trimming pared 8 bases from V and 4 bases from J, leaving 18 bases between. The CDR3 region has the DNA TGTGCCAGCGAAGTGGCAGGGCTGGTCGGAAACACCATATATTTT. Protein: CASEVAGLVGNTIYF.

The rearrangement joins TRBV6-4 to TRBJ1-2; D is ambiguous. V was trimmed by 6 bases and J by 5 bases, leaving 16 bases between them. The CDR3 contains 14 residues. Germline CDR1 and CDR2: MRHNA and SNTAGT. The CDR3: CASRAGLASYGYTF. The CDR3 nucleotides read TGTGCCAGCAGGGCGGGTCTGGCCTCGTATGGCTACACCTTC.

The V gene is TRBV11-2, the J gene TRBJ1-3, with TRBD1 identical over 9 bases. This CDR3 has 15 residues. Germline trimming cut 5 bases from V and 2 bases from J; bases unmatched to any gene: 4. The germline gives CDR1 SGHAT, CDR2 FQNNGV. The CDR3 reads CASSKQGATGNTIYF. The CDR3 region has the DNA TGTGCCAGCAGCAAACAGGGGGCAACTGGAAACACCATATATTTT.

V and J are TRBV7-8 and TRBJ2-1, with 14 bases that match TRBD2. Germline lookup yields CDR1 SGHVS and CDR2 FQNEAQ. CDR3 size: 17 residues. With V trimmed by 3 bases and J by 9 bases, 10 bases remained unmatched. In nucleotides, the CDR3 is TGTGCCAGCAGCTTCCGTCTTGCGACTAGCGGGGGGGTTGAGCAGTTCTTC. Translation: CASSFRLATSGGVEQFF.

The chain has TRBV19 and TRBJ2-2, with 10 positions matching TRBD1. V was clipped by 5 bases and J by 2 bases; unmatched bases: 2. Germline V gene data show CDR1 as LNHDA and CDR2 as SQIVND (reference sequence). This CDR3 has 15 amino acids. The CDR3 nucleotides read TGTGCCAGTAGTCGGGACAGGGGTAACACCGGGGAGCTGTTTTTT. Translated, it gives CASSRDRGNTGELFF.

This chain uses TRBV6-5 with TRBJ2-2; 10 bases map to TRBD2. Germline CDR1 reads MNHEY; CDR2 reads SVGAGI. CDR3 length equals 15 residues. V dropped 10 bases and J dropped 2; count of bases not matched to a gene: 7. In DNA, the CDR3 is TGTGCCACCTTTGGACTAGCGGTAAACACCGGGGAGCTGTTTTTT. Its translation is CATFGLAVNTGELFF.

The chain is built from TRBV28 and TRBJ2-7, with D tentatively TRBD2 (7 bases). Deletions cut 6 bases from V and 2 bases from J, with 17 bases between. The CDR3 extends over 15 amino acids. CDR1 and CDR2 (germline): MDHEN, SYDVKM. CDR3 in amino acids: CASSPLAGATYEQYF. In nucleotides, the CDR3 is TGTGCCAGCAGCCCTCTGGCGGGGGCAACCTACGAGCAGTACTTC.

The chain links TRBV2 to TRBJ1-2; D uncertain. Trimming shortened V by 6 bases and J by 8 bases, and 16 bases separated the two germline ends. CDR1 SNHLY and CDR2 FYNNEI come from the germline V gene. The CDR3 has 13 residues. CDR3 coding DNA: TGTGCCAGCAGCGAGGGCAGGCTCAAGGGCTACACCTTC. Its translation is CASSEGRLKGYTF.

This clone was found a few times. This chain links TRBV28 with TRBJ1-4, with TRBD1 matching over 7 bases. The V segment lost 2 bases and the J segment 5 bases; nucleotides outside the gene matches: 5. CDR1 and CDR2 from the germline V gene are MDHEN and SYDVKM. There are 15 residues in the CDR3. The CDR3 protein is CASSLPGTANEKLFF. CDR3 bases: TGTGCCAGCAGTTTACCCGGGACAGCAAATGAAAAACTGTTTTTT.

The chain employs TRBV6-6 and TRBJ2-3, with TRBD1 identical over 8 bases. The ends lost 6 bases at V and 9 bases at J; junction bases unmatched: 8. This CDR3 region has 13 residues. Germline V CDR1 and CDR2: MNHNY, SVGAGI (reference sequence). CDR3 residues: CASSPPGGLTQYF. The CDR3 DNA reads TGTGCCAGCAGCCCTCCAGGGGGCCTGACGCAGTATTTT.

V is TRBV7-8 and J is TRBJ1-4; the D gene is possibly TRBD1 (6 bases). V was cut by 0 bases and J by 8 bases, with 13 bases left in between. Per germline, CDR1 SGHVS and CDR2 FQNEAQ. CDR3 length: 15 amino acids. As DNA, the CDR3 is TGTGCCAGCAGCTTAGCGGGGGAGGGGGAAGAAAAACTGTTTTTT. It encodes CASSLAGEGEEKLFF.

The V and J genes are TRBV27 and TRBJ1-3, with D hard to call. There are 13 residues in the CDR3. Germline-derived CDR1 and CDR2 are MNHEY and SMNVEV (reference sequence). V gave up 2 bases and J gave up 8 bases, with 10 bases separating them. The CDR3 bases are TGTGCCAGCAGTTTAAACAGCGGGGACACCATATATTTT. Its translation is CASSLNSGDTIYF.